This T cell receptor (beta chain) was documented in a study of CD8 T cells in Susac syndrome. Overall study: At the time of blood draw, patients with Susac syndrome were therapy-naive, receiving corticosteroids, or receiving intravenous immunoglobulin alone.

CD8+ and CD4+ T cells from blood underwent TCR beta sequencing, which was carried out in a high-throughput format. CDR1 SGHNT and CDR2 YENEEA come from the germline V gene. V gave up 1 base and J gave up 5 bases, with 9 bases separating them. The CDR3 has 14 amino acids. RNA amounts of roughly 0.45 to 1 ug underwent reverse transcription with random hexamers. The TCR beta CDR3 was amplified by immunoSEQ multiplex PCR across 54 Vbeta, 13 Jbeta. TCRdb re-called the immunoSEQ multiplex PCR reads with MiXCR, one entry per CDR3 protein. The table shows about 150,000 distinct CDR3 sequences, with roughly 96% occurring only once. This clonotype has a single count.

The sample was CD4+ T cells from PBMCs. The sequence was collected from a human donor with Susac syndrome. The V call is TRBV11-3, the J call TRBJ2-1; the D is unclear. The CDR3 DNA sequence: TGTGCCAGCAGCTTAGGGTCGGCGGACAATGAGCAGTTCTTC. This encodes CASSLGSADNEQFF. The full variable domain, rest sourced from reference TRBV11-3 and TRBJ2-1, is EAGVVQSPRYKIIEKKQPVAFWCNPISGHNTLYWYLQNLGQGPELLIRYENEEAVDDSQLPKDRFSAERLKGVDSTLKIQPAELGDSAVYLCASSLGSADNEQFFGPGTRLTVL.